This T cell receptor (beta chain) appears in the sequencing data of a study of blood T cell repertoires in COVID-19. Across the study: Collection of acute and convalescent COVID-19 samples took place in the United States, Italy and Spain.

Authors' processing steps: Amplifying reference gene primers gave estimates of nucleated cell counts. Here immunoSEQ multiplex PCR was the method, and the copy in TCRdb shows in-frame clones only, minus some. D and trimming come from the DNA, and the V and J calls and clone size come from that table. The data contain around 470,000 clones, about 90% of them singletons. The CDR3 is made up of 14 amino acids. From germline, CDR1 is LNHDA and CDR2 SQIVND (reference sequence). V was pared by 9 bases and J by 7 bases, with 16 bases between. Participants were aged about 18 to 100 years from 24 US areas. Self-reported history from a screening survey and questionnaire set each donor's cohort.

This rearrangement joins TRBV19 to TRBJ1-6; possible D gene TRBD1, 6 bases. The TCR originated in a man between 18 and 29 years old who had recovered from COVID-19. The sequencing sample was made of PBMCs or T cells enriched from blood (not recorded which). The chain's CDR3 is CASGRTEKNSPLHF. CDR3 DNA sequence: TGTGCCAGCGGAAGGACAGAGAAAAATTCACCCCTCCACTTT.